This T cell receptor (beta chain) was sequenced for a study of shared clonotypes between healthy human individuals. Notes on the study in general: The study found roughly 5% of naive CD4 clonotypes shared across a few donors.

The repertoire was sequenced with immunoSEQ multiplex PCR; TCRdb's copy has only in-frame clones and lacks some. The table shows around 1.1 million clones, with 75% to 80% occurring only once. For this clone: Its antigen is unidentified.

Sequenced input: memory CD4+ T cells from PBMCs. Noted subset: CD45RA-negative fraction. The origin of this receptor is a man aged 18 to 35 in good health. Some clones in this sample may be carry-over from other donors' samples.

The chain's CDR3 is CASSPPSRDYNEQFF. The DNA of the CDR3 is TGTGCCAGCTCACCACCGTCCAGGGACTACAATGAGCAGTTCTTC. This chain connects TRBV18 to TRBJ2-1, with D maybe TRBD1 (5 bases). CDR1 KGHSH and CDR2 LQKENI come from the germline V gene. The CDR3 extends over 15 amino acids. V was trimmed by 0 bases and J by 3 bases, leaving 9 bases between them.